This T cell receptor beta chain stems from a study of cytomegalovirus exposure and HLA in healthy donors. Study results and caveats: Reported results showed that the classifier diagnosed cytomegalovirus status with high specificity and sensitivity.

The donors were part of the validation cohort of over a hundred subjects. That cohort was separate from the first cohort, which comprised about 730 subjects. V dropped 0 bases and J dropped 6 bases, with 12 bases sitting between them. This CDR3 is built from 15 residues. Germline CDR1 is MNHNS and CDR2 is SASEGT. Points on this clone: Antigen: not known.

TCRdb keeps only in-frame clones here, not all; method: immunoSEQ multiplex PCR. The sample has tens of thousands of clones; about 92% are singletons. This TCR was sampled from a woman under 30 in good health and CMV-seronegative. The source material was PBMCs. This chain connects TRBV6-1 to TRBJ1-5; a weak D match, TRBD1 (6 bases). The DNA of the CDR3 is TGTGCCAGCAGTGAAGCACAGGGAAATCTTCAGCCCCAGCATTTT. This sequence encodes CASSEAQGNLQPQHF.